This T cell receptor beta chain was identified in a study of cytomegalovirus exposure and HLA in healthy donors. The study, taken as a whole, reports: With further analysis later on, most CMV-associated TCR beta chains appeared HLA-restricted. The classifier was said to identify cytomegalovirus status with high specificity and sensitivity. CMV serostatus was the sole immune exposure information available.

V lost 6 bases and J lost 4; bases outside the gene matches: 7. Germline V lookup: CDR1 MNHNS, CDR2 SASEGT. The CDR3 length is 15 residues. This clone came up once. Antigen unknown. Both 60 Vbeta primers and 13 Jbeta primers went into the PCR. Generated by immunoSEQ multiplex PCR, the TCRdb table keeps only in-frame clones and is missing some. The sample lists some 200,000 clones, 62% occurring once. Source material: PBMCs. This receptor was identified in a man aged 35-49 years in good health and CMV-seronegative. The rearrangement uses TRBV6-1 and TRBJ1-5; 9 nucleotides line up with TRBD1. CDR3 protein: CASRPGTGHNQPQHF. Here the CDR3 DNA reads TGTGCCAGCAGACCCGGGACAGGGCATAATCAGCCCCAGCATTTT.